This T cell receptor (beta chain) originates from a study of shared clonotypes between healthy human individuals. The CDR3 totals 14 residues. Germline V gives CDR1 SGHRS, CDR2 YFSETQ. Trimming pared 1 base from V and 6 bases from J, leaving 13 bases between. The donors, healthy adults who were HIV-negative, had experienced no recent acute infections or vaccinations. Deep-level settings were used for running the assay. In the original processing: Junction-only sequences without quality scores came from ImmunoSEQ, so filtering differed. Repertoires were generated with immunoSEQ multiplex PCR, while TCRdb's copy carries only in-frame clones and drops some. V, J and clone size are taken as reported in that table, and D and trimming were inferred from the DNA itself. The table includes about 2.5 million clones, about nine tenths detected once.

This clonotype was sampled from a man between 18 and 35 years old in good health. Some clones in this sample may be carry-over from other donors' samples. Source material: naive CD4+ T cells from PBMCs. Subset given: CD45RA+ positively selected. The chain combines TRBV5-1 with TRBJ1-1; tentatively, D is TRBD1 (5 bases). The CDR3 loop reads CASSLSGRGAEAFF. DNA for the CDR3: TGCGCCAGCAGCTTGTCCGGGAGAGGGGCTGAAGCTTTCTTT.